This T cell receptor (beta chain) was sequenced in a study of T cell responses to AZD1222 COVID-19 vaccine. Study results and limitations: Nearly half of the spike-specific TCRs reportedly recognize variant regions that carry no mutations. Spike-specific TCR repertoires showed rising breadth and depth after two AZD1222 doses. Repertoire samples came only from after the peak T cell response.

Profiling relied on immunoSEQ multiplex PCR, and the TCRdb table lists in-frame clones only, not all of them. The data contain over 70,000 clones, approximately 80% of them singletons. As to this clone: Its matching antigen is unknown.

CDR1 is SGHAT and CDR2 is FQNNGV in the germline V gene. Trimming took 1 base from V and 5 from J; bases not matched to a gene: 13. The CDR3 is 18 amino acids. The input for sequencing was peripheral blood, taken 28 days after the second dose of the MenACWY control vaccine. The receptor was derived from an adult who received the MenACWY meningococcal vaccine as a control. The J gene is TRBJ2-1, the V gene TRBV11-2, with 8 bases identical to TRBD2. The CDR3 coding sequence is TGTGCCAGCAGCTTAGGGGCCTTACCTAGCGGGCTACACAATGAGCAGTTCTTC. Its protein is CASSLGALPSGLHNEQFF.